The 30 T cell receptor beta chains given below trace back to one sample, sequenced in a study of CD8+CD57+ T cells in acquired aplastic anemia. TCR beta VDJ combinations and CDR3 sequences were profiled from genomic DNA. MiXCR was run by TCRdb on the reads, yielding one entry per CDR3 protein. The sample has some 150,000 distinct CDR3 sequences, 40% to 45% seen once. Source material: sorted CD4+, CD8+, or CD8+CD57+ T cells (not recorded which) from PBMCs. These receptors came from a human donor in good health, serving as a control.

The chain combines TRBV15 with TRBJ1-2; 7 bases agree with TRBD1. The CDR3 is 13 amino acids. The V and J ends lost 8 bases and 4 bases, in that order; junction bases with no gene match: 7. From germline, CDR1 is LNHNV and CDR2 YYDKDF (reference sequence). For the CDR3, the DNA is TGTGCCACCCAACCGGGACAGCTCTATGGCTACACCTTC. Protein sequence: CATQPGQLYGYTF.

In its sample, this clonotype was seen many times. The CDR3 spells CASRRDVTNTEAFF. The CDR3 region has the DNA TGTGCCAGCAGACGGGACGTTACGAACACTGAAGCTTTCTTT. The rearrangement links TRBV6-6 to TRBJ1-1, with D tentatively TRBD1 (5 bases). V was shortened by 6 bases and J by 1 base, with 12 bases between the two germline ends. The CDR3 runs to 14 residues. Germline CDR1 MNHNY, CDR2 SVGAGI (reference sequence).

This clonotype has a count of ten or more. CDR3 protein: CASSLAGVRTDTQYF. CDR3 DNA: TGCGCCAGCAGCTTGGCGGGAGTTCGAACAGATACGCAGTATTTT. The J gene is TRBJ2-3, the V gene TRBV5-1, with D perhaps matching TRBD2 (6 bases). Trimming pared 0 bases from V and 3 bases from J, leaving 11 bases between. This CDR3 comprises 15 residues. Germline V gives CDR1 SGHRS, CDR2 YFSETQ. Supplemented by reference TRBV5-1 and TRBJ2-3, the full variable domain reads KAGVTQTPRYLIKTRGQQVTLSCSPISGHRSVSWYQQTPGQGLQFLFEYFSETQRNKGNFPGRFSGRQFSNSRSEMNVSTLELGDSALYLCASSLAGVRTDTQYFGPGTRLTVL.

The chain couples TRBV7-6 to TRBJ2-7; 7 positions agree with TRBD1. The CDR3 contains 14 residues. CDR1 SGHVS and CDR2 FNYEAQ come from the germline V gene. V dropped 6 bases and J dropped 3; count of bases not matched to a gene: 8. The CDR3 coding sequence is TGTGCCAGCAGATCCCGGGACAGCAGCTACGAGCAGTACTTC. Translated: CASRSRDSSYEQYF.

This clonotype was found a few times. This rearrangement joins TRBV30 to TRBJ1-1; 11 bases align to TRBD1. Germline V gene data show CDR1 as GTSNPN and CDR2 as SVGIG (reference sequence). The CDR3 is 16 amino acids. V trimming: 4 bases; J trimming: 11 bases; junction bases outside the gene matches: 18. CDR3 sequence (DNA): TGTGCCTGGACCGTCGGACAGGGGGCTGTTCTAATTGGCGCTTTCTTT. It codes for CAWTVGQGAVLIGAFF.

In its sample, this clonotype was seen a few times. The rearrangement joins TRBV11-2 to TRBJ1-2, with TRBD1 matching over 8 bases. CDR1 and CDR2 (germline): SGHAT, FQNNGV. The CDR3 extends over 14 amino acids. Unmatched junction bases numbered 6, after V lost 3 bases and J lost 6 bases. CDR3 protein: CASSLATGGDGYTF. The CDR3 DNA sequence: TGTGCCAGCAGCTTGGCTACAGGGGGAGATGGCTACACCTTC. Combining the CDR3 with reference TRBV11-2 and TRBJ1-2 gives the whole variable domain EAGVAQSPRYKIIEKRQSVAFWCNPISGHATLYWYQQILGQGPKLLIQFQNNGVVDDSQLPKDRFSAERLKGVDSTLKIQPAKLEDSAVYLCASSLATGGDGYTFGSGTRLTVV.

Remarks on this clonotype: One end of the junction is discordant with germline, which a read error may explain. J is TRBJ2-7 and V is TRBV10-3; D is unclear. CDR1 and CDR2 (germline): ENHRY, SYGVKD. The CDR3 totals 15 residues. CDR3 residues: CAISDSRTASDEQYF. DNA for the CDR3: TGTGCCATCAGTGACTCCAGGACGGCCTCCGACGAGCAGTACTTC.

With regard to this clonotype: A much larger clone differs from this one at a single base, so this may be a read error. The CDR3 sequence is CGARRPGLAANTGELFF. The CDR3 DNA reads as TGCGGTGCTAGACGTCCGGGACTAGCGGCGAACACCGGGGAGCTGTTTTTT. This chain joins TRBV20-1 and TRBJ2-2; TRBD2 aligns across 11 bases. This CDR3 comprises 17 residues. Germline V lookup: CDR1 DFQATT, CDR2 SNEGSKA (reference sequence).

This clonotype occurred many times. CDR3 sequence reads: CATWTEGTDTQYF. The CDR3 DNA sequence: TGCGCCACCTGGACAGAGGGCACAGATACGCAGTATTTT. The V and J genes are TRBV10-2 and TRBJ2-3; D perhaps matches TRBD1 (6 bases). Germline CDR1 WSHSY, CDR2 SAAADI. Trimming stripped 10 bases from V and 1 base from J, with 12 bases between. This CDR3 spans 13 amino acids.

There are a few counts of this clonotype. A junction end diverges from the germline sequence, so it may reflect a read error. The chain uses TRBV10-3 and TRBJ2-3, with 12 bases matching TRBD1. From germline, CDR1 is ENHRY and CDR2 SYGVKD. This CDR3 has 16 amino acids. The CDR3: CAIRAGTGGKTGTQYF. Here the CDR3 DNA reads TGTGCCATCAGAGCCGGGACAGGGGGCAAGACAGGTACGCAGTATTTT.

There are a few counts of this clonotype. The gene calls are TRBV18 and TRBJ2-1; D possibly matches TRBD1 or TRBD2 (7 bases each). Germline values: CDR1 KGHSH, CDR2 LQKENI. Trimming shortened V by 2 bases and J by 8 bases, and 13 bases separated the two germline ends. CDR3 size: 14 residues. The CDR3 reads CASSPRQGGDEQFF. The CDR3 DNA follows: TGTGCCAGCTCACCAAGACAGGGAGGGGATGAGCAGTTCTTC.

This clonotype has just one count. The chain is built from TRBV25-1 and TRBJ1-1; TRBD1 matches 7 bases. The germline V gene encodes CDR1 MGHDK and CDR2 SYGVNS. V lost 8 bases, J lost 3 bases, and 12 bases stayed unmatched. This CDR3 has 15 amino acids. The CDR3, as DNA: TGTGCCAGCGCCCGACAGGGTGGAGGTTACACTGAAGCTTTCTTT. Its protein product is CASARQGGGYTEAFF.

This clonotype was seen many times. In DNA form, the CDR3 reads TGTGCCAGCAGTTACCCGACTAGCGGGCAAGAGACCCAGTACTTC. Translating it yields CASSYPTSGQETQYF. V and J are TRBV6-2 or TRBV6-3 and TRBJ2-5; 10 positions match TRBD2. The trim removed 2 bases at V and 2 bases at J, leaving 2 bases unmatched. The CDR3 is 15 residues long. Germline V CDR1 and CDR2: MNHEY, SVGEGT.

The chain couples TRBV9 to TRBJ1-1, with no clear D. Germline CDR1 reads SGDLS; CDR2 reads YYNGEE. This CDR3 spans 12 amino acids. V was shortened by 4 bases and J by 5 bases, with 9 bases between the two germline ends. CDR3 sequence (DNA): TGTGCCAGCAGCCCTTCGGGGACTGAAGCTTTCTTT. Its protein product is CASSPSGTEAFF. Together with reference TRBV9 and TRBJ1-1, the CDR3 gives the full variable domain: DSGVTQTPKHLITATGQRVTLRCSPRSGDLSVYWYQQSLDQGLQFLIQYYNGEERAKGNILERFSAQQFPDLHSELNLSSLELGDSALYFCASSPSGTEAFFGQGTRLTVV.

CDR3 sequence: CASSMGPTEAFF. The CDR3 DNA follows: TGTGCCAGTAGTATGGGACCCACTGAAGCTTTCTTT. The rearrangement joins TRBV19 to TRBJ1-1; perhaps TRBD1 as D (5 bases). The germline gives CDR1 LNHDA, CDR2 SQIVND (reference sequence). This CDR3 region has 12 residues. Trimming took 3 bases from V and 4 from J, leaving 6 bases between them.

This clonotype showed up just a few times. This chain connects TRBV18 to TRBJ1-2, with 7 bases fitting TRBD1. Germline CDR1 reads KGHSH; CDR2 reads LQKENI. The CDR3 is 16 amino acids. Trimming took 2 bases from V and 1 from J; bases not matched to a gene: 7. The CDR3 DNA sequence: TGTGCCAGCTCACCAGCGACAGGGAAGGTTAACTATGGCTACACCTTC. As protein: CASSPATGKVNYGYTF.

This clonotype came up many times. The J gene is TRBJ2-7, the V gene TRBV20-1; D call uncertain. The CDR3 extends over 14 amino acids. Germline CDR1 is DFQATT and CDR2 is SNEGSKA (reference sequence). Trimming cost V 3 bases and J 2 bases, with 14 bases left between them. In DNA, the CDR3 is TGCAGTGCTAGGCCCCCGGCGGCAGCCTACGAGCAGTACTTC. Its translation: CSARPPAAAYEQYF.

This clonotype occurred many times. This chain links TRBV27 with TRBJ2-1, with a weak D call TRBD1 (6 bases). The ends were cut back, 6 bases at V and 3 bases at J, with 15 bases in the middle. The germline gives CDR1 MNHEY, CDR2 SMNVEV (reference sequence). This CDR3 has 15 residues. The CDR3 DNA reads TGTGCCAGCAGGAAGATGGGACACCTCTACAATGAGCAGTTCTTC. This sequence encodes CASRKMGHLYNEQFF.

This clonotype has ten or more counts. V and J are TRBV19 and TRBJ1-2, with 9 positions matching TRBD1. Germline-derived CDR1 and CDR2 are LNHDA and SQIVND (reference sequence). The V segment lost 10 bases and the J segment 6 bases; nucleotides outside the gene matches: 9. The CDR3 runs 13 residues. In DNA form, the CDR3 reads TGTGCCACCCAAGGGACAGGGCCCCATGGCTACACCTTC. This translates into CATQGTGPHGYTF. Variable domain in full (rest from reference TRBV19 and TRBJ1-2): DGGITQSPKYLFRKEGQNVTLSCEQNLNHDAMYWYRQDPGQGLRLIYYSQIVNDFQKGDIAEGYSVSREKKESFPLTVTSAQKNPTAFYLCATQGTGPHGYTFGSGTRLTVV.

Many counts were recorded for this clonotype. The V gene is TRBV20-1, the J gene TRBJ1-5; 7 bases line up with TRBD1. The CDR3 is made up of 14 amino acids. Per the germline V gene, CDR1 is DFQATT and CDR2 is SNEGSKA (reference sequence). Unmatched junction bases numbered 6, after V lost 6 bases and J lost 1 base. CDR3 DNA: TGCAGTGCAAGTCAGGGGGAAAGCAATCAGCCCCAGCATTTT. Residues: CSASQGESNQPQHF.

This clonotype was counted ten times or more. The V call is TRBV10-3, the J call TRBJ2-3, with D hard to call. The CDR3 extends over 12 amino acids. V shed 5 bases and J shed 4 bases, with 7 bases lying between them. The germline gives CDR1 ENHRY, CDR2 SYGVKD. The CDR3 region has the DNA TGTGCCATCAGTAAATTTTCAGATACGCAGTATTTT. This encodes CAISKFSDTQYF.

This clonotype was seen at least ten times. The chain has TRBV19 and TRBJ1-1; D gene uncertain. Deletions cut 1 base from V and 7 bases from J, with 10 bases between. The length of the CDR3 is 13 residues. The germline gives CDR1 LNHDA, CDR2 SQIVND (reference sequence). CDR3 protein: CASSIGLRSEAFF. In nucleotides, the CDR3 is TGTGCCAGTAGTATAGGTCTTCGGAGTGAAGCTTTCTTT.

This clonotype was observed at least ten times. V and J are TRBV2 and TRBJ1-1; no clear D gene. V lost 6 bases, J lost 11 bases, and 10 bases lay in between. Germline CDR1 SNHLY, CDR2 FYNNEI. The CDR3 runs 10 residues. The CDR3 reads CASRDLAAFF. CDR3 nucleotide sequence: TGTGCCAGCAGGGACTTGGCTGCTTTCTTT.

This clonotype was recorded many times. This chain uses TRBV2 with TRBJ2-7; 8 nucleotides line up with TRBD1. CDR1 is SNHLY and CDR2 is FYNNEI in the germline V gene. V trimming: 6 bases; J trimming: 6 bases; junction bases outside the gene matches: 7. The CDR3 runs to 13 residues. Here the CDR3 DNA reads TGTGCCAGCAGGCTGACAGGGGTGAGCGAGCAGTACTTC. Translating it yields CASRLTGVSEQYF.

This clonotype showed up many times. This sequence joins TRBV10-2 and TRBJ1-5; D is perhaps TRBD1 (5 bases). Germline CDR1 is WSHSY and CDR2 is SAAADI. CDR3 length equals 13 residues. Trimming cost V 6 bases and J 6 bases, with 12 bases left between them. This CDR3 is CASSPGVGQPQHF. In DNA, the CDR3 is TGCGCCAGCAGCCCGGGGGTAGGTCAGCCCCAGCATTTT.

Concerning this clonotype: The junction and the germline gene differ at one end; a read error may be behind it. The chain couples TRBV14 to TRBJ1-4, with a tentative D call TRBD1 (5 bases). The germline CDR1 and CDR2 sequences are SGHDN and FVKESK. The CDR3 extends over 18 amino acids. For the CDR3, the DNA is TGTGCCGGCAGCCAGTGGGACCCTAAGGCCCTGCGAGGTGAAAAACTGTTTTTT. Translating it yields CAGSQWDPKALRGEKLFF.

This clonotype has a count of ten or more. The V gene is TRBV6-1, the J gene TRBJ1-3; maybe TRBD1 (6 bases). The CDR3 is 14 residues long. Between the trimmed V and J ends, which lost 6 bases and 1 base, there was a span of 10 bases. The germline CDR1 and CDR2 sequences are MNHNS and SASEGT. The CDR3 DNA sequence: TGTGCCAGCAGCCGAACAGGGTCTGGAAACACCATATATTTT. The encoded protein is CASSRTGSGNTIYF.

The chain links TRBV9 to TRBJ2-1; perhaps TRBD1 as D (6 bases). The CDR3 covers 14 residues. V was shortened by 3 bases and J by 5 bases, with 12 bases between the two germline ends. Germline-derived CDR1 and CDR2 are SGDLS and YYNGEE. The CDR3: CASSAPPGDNEQFF. The DNA for the CDR3 is TGTGCCAGCAGCGCCCCCCCAGGGGACAATGAGCAGTTCTTC.

This clonotype occurred many times. V and J are TRBV3-1 and TRBJ2-5; D may be TRBD1 (6 bases). Germline lookup yields CDR1 LGHDT and CDR2 YNNKEL (reference sequence). The CDR3 is made up of 15 amino acids. V gave up 1 base and J gave up 5 bases, with 14 bases separating them. The CDR3 coding sequence is TGTGCCAGCAGCCAAGCGCAGGGGACGCGCGAGACCCAGTACTTC. Translation gives CASSQAQGTRETQYF.

This chain links TRBV7-8 with TRBJ1-2, with D possibly TRBD1 on 5 matching bases. Deletions cut 1 base from V and 4 bases from J, with 16 bases between. The CDR3 is 16 amino acids. Germline CDR1 SGHVS, CDR2 FQNEAQ. The chain's CDR3 is CASSLVLGGAGYGYTF. CDR3 bases: TGTGCCAGCAGCTTAGTGCTGGGAGGGGCCGGCTATGGCTACACCTTC.